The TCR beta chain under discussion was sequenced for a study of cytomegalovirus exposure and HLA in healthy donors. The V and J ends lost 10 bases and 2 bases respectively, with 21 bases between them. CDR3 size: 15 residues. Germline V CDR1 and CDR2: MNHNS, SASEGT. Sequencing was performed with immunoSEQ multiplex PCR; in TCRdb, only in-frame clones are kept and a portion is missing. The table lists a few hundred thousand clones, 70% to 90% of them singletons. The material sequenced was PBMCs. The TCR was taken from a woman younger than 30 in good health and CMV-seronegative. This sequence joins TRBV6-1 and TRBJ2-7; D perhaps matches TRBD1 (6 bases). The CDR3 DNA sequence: TGTGCCACTTCCTTGATCGCAGGGGACACCTACGAGCAGTACTTC. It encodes CATSLIAGDTYEQYF.